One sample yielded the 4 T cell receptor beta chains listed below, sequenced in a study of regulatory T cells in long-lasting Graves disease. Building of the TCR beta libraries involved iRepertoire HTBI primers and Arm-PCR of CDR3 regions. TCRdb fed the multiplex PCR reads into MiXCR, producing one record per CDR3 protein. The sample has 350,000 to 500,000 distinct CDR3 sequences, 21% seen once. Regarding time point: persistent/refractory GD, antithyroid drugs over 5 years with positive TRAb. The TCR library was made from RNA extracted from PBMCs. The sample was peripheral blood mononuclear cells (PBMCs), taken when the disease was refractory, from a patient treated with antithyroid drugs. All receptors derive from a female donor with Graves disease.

The CDR3 DNA reads as TGTGCCTGGAGTGTAGGGACAGGATATGGCTACACCTTC. Amino acid sequence: CAWSVGTGYGYTF. The chain has TRBV30 and TRBJ1-2; TRBD1 matches 8 bases. The CDR3 sequence is 13 residues long. Unmatched junction bases numbered 2, after V lost 0 bases and J lost 5 bases. Germline-derived CDR1 and CDR2 are GTSNPN and SVGIG (reference sequence).

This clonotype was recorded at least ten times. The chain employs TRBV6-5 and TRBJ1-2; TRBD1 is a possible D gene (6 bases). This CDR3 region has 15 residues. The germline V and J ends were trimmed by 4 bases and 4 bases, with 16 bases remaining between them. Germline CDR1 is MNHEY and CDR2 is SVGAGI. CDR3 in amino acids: CASSSTGRAPYGYTF. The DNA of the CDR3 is TGTGCCAGCAGTTCGACAGGCCGGGCTCCCTATGGCTACACCTTC.

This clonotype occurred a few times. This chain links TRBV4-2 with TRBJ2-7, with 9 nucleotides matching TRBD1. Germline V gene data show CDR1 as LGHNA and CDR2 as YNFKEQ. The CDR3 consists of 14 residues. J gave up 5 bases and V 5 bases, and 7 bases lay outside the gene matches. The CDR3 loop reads CASSTRDRVDEQYF. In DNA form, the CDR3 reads TGTGCCAGCAGCACTAGGGACAGGGTCGACGAGCAGTACTTC.

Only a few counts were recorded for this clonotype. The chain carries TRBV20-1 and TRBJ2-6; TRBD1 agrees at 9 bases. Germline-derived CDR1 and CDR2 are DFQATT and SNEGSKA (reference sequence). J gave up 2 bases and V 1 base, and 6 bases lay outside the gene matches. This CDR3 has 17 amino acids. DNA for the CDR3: TGCAGTGCTAGAGCCACAGGGGGCAGAGCTGGGGCCAACGTCCTGACTTTC. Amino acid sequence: CSARATGGRAGANVLTF.